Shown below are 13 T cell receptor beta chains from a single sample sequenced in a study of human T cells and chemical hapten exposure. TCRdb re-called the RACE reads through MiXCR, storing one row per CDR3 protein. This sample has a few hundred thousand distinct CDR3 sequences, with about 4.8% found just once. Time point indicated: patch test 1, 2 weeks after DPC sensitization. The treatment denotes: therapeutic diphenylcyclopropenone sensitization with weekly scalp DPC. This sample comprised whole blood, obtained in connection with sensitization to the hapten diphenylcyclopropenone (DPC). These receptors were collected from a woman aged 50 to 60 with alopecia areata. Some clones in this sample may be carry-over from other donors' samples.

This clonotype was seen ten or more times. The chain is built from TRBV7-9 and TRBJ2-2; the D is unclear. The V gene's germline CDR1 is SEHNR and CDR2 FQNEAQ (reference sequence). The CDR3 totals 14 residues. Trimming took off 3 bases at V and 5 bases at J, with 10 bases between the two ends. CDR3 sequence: CASSFESATGELFF. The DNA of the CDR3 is TGTGCCAGCAGCTTTGAAAGTGCTACCGGGGAGCTGTTTTTT.

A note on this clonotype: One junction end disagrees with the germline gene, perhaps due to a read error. The CDR3 sequence is CACSRARLAVQETQYF. CDR3 coding DNA: TGTGCCTGCAGCCGCGCCCGACTAGCGGTTCAAGAGACCCAGTACTTC. V gene TRBV12-3 or TRBV12-4 combines with J gene TRBJ2-5; 9 positions agree with TRBD2. The CDR3 runs 16 residues.

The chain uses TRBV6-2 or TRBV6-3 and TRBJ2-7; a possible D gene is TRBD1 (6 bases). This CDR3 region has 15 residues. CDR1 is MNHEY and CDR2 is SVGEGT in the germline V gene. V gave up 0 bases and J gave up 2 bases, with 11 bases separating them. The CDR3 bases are TGTGCCAGCAGTTACTCGACAGGACCCGCCTACGAGCAGTACTTC. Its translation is CASSYSTGPAYEQYF.

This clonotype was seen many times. CDR3 in amino acids: CASSLDMRDRVFIGSGANVLTF. The CDR3 nucleotides are TGTGCCAGCAGCTTAGATATGCGGGACAGGGTATTCATAGGCTCTGGGGCCAACGTCCTGACTTTC. The chain couples TRBV11-2 to TRBJ2-6, with 9 nucleotides matching TRBD1. V dropped 0 bases and J dropped 0; count of bases not matched to a gene: 15. Per germline, CDR1 SGHAT and CDR2 FQNNGV. There are 22 residues in the CDR3. The variable domain in full, completed from reference TRBV11-2 and TRBJ2-6, reads EAGVAQSPRYKIIEKRQSVAFWCNPISGHATLYWYQQILGQGPKLLIQFQNNGVVDDSQLPKDRFSAERLKGVDSTLKIQPAKLEDSAVYLCASSLDMRDRVFIGSGANVLTFGAGSRLTVL.

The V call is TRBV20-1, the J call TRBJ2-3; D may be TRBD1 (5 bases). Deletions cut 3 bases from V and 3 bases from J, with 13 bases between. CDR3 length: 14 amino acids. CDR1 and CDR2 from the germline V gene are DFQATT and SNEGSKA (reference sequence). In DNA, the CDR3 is TGCAGTGCTAGGGGGCCGAGGCCTACAGATACGCAGTATTTT. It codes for CSARGPRPTDTQYF.

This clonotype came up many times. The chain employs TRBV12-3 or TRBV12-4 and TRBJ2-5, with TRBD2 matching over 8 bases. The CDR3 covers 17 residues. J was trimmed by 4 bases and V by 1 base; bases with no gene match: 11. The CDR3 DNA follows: TGTGCCAGCAGTTTAGGGGGACTAGAGCCCTTGGGAGAGACCCAGTACTTC. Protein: CASSLGGLEPLGETQYF.

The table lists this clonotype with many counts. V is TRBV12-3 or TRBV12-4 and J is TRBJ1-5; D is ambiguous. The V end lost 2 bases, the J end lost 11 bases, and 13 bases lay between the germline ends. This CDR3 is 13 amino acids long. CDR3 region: CASSLSGESTQHF. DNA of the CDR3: TGTGCCAGCAGTTTATCGGGCGAAAGTACCCAGCATTTT.

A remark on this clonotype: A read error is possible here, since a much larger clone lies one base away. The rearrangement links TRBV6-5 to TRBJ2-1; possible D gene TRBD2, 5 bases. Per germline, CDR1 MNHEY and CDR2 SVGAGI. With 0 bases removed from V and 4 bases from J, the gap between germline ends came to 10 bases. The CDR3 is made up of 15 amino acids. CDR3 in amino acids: CASSYSLEWYNEQFF. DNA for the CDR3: TGTGCCAGCAGTTACTCACTAGAATGGTACAATGAGCAGTTCTTC.

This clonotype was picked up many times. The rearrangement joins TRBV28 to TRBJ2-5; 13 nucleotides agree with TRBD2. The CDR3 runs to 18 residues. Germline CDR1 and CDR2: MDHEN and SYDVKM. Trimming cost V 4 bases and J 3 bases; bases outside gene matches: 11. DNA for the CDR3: TGTGCCAGCAGTTCATTACCCCCCGGGACTAGCGGGGAAGAGACCCAGTACTTC. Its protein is CASSSLPPGTSGEETQYF.

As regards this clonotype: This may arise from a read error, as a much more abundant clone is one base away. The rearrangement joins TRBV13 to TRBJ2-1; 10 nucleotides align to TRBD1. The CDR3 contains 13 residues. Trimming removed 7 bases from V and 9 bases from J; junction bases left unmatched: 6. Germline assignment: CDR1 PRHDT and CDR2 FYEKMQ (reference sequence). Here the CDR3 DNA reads TGTGCCAGCAACGGACAGGGGGTCGTTGAGCAGTTCTTC. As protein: CASNGQGVVEQFF.

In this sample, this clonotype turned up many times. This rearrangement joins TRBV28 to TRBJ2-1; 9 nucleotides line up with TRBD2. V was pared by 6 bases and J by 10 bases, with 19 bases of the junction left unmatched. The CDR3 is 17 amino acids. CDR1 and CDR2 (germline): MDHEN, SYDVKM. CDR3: CASRIRPGLAEAVEQFF. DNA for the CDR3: TGTGCCAGCAGAATCCGACCGGGACTAGCCGAGGCGGTGGAGCAGTTCTTC.

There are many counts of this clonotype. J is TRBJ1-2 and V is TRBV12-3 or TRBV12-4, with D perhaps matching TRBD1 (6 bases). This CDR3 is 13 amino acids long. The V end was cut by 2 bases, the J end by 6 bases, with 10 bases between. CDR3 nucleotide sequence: TGTGCCAGCAGTTTAAAGGGGGTGGATGGCTACACCTTC. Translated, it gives CASSLKGVDGYTF.

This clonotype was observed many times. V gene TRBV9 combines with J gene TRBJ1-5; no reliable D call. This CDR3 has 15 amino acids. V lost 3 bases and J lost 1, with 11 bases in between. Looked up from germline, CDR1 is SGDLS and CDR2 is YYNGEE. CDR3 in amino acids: CASSASLSSNQPQHF. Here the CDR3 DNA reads TGTGCCAGCAGCGCCTCCCTGTCGAGCAATCAGCCCCAGCATTTT.